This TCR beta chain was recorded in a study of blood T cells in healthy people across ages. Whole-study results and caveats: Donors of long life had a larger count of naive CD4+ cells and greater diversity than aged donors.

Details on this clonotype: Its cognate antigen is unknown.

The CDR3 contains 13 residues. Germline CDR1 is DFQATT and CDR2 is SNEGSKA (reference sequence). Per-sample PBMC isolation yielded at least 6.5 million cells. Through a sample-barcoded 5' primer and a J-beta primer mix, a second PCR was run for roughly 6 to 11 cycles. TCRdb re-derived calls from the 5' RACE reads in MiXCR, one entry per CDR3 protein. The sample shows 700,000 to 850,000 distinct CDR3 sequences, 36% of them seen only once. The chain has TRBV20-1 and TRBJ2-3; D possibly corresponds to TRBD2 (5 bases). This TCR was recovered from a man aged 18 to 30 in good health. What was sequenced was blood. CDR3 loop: CSAVTDGADTQYF. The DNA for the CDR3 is TGCAGCGCTGTGACTGACGGGGCAGATACGCAGTATTTT.